The 8 T cell receptor beta chains below all came from one sample that was sequenced in a study of cytomegalovirus exposure and HLA in healthy donors. PCR used 60 Vbeta primers and 13 Jbeta primers. Profiled with immunoSEQ multiplex PCR; TCRdb holds only in-frame clones, not every one. The data show over 100,000 clones, about 78% seen once. Source material: PBMCs. The origin of the receptors is a female donor in good health and CMV-seronegative.

V is TRBV19 and J is TRBJ2-1; 12 bases are a match to TRBD2. The trim removed 5 bases at V and 4 bases at J, leaving 9 bases unmatched. Germline V gene sequence: CDR1 LNHDA, CDR2 SQIVND (reference sequence). The CDR3 contains 17 residues. The chain's CDR3 is CASSSWTSGKGYNEQFF. The DNA for the CDR3 is TGTGCCAGTAGTTCTTGGACTAGCGGGAAAGGGTACAATGAGCAGTTCTTC.

V is TRBV18 and J is TRBJ2-1, with 9 bases matching TRBD2. V dropped 3 bases and J dropped 4; count of bases not matched to a gene: 7. From germline, CDR1 is KGHSH and CDR2 LQKENI. This CDR3 is built from 16 residues. The DNA of the CDR3 is TGTGCCAGCTCACCTTCCACTAGCGGGCTGTACAATGAGCAGTTCTTC. This gives the protein CASSPSTSGLYNEQFF.

A few counts support this clone. This chain connects TRBV6-5 to TRBJ1-4, with D perhaps TRBD1 (5 bases). Germline values: CDR1 MNHEY, CDR2 SVGAGI. The length of the CDR3 is 16 residues. Trimming took 4 bases from V and 7 from J, leaving 19 bases between them. For the CDR3, the DNA is TGTGCCAGCAGTTCCCTTCAGGGAAGGAAGGGTGAAAAACTGTTTTTT. It codes for CASSSLQGRKGEKLFF.

J is TRBJ2-7 and V is TRBV28, with 10 bases that match TRBD2. J was trimmed by 3 bases and V by 5 bases; bases with no gene match: 4. Germline V gene sequence: CDR1 MDHEN, CDR2 SYDVKM. The CDR3 contains 14 residues. This CDR3 is CASSVLAGNYEQYF. CDR3 DNA: TGTGCCAGCAGTGTACTAGCGGGGAACTACGAGCAGTACTTC.

The chain uses TRBV19 and TRBJ2-7; 9 nucleotides agree with TRBD1. Germline-derived CDR1 and CDR2 are LNHDA and SQIVND (reference sequence). CDR3 length: 14 residues. The trim removed 5 bases at V and 5 bases at J, leaving 7 bases unmatched. CDR3 DNA sequence: TGTGCCAGTAGTCCCCAAGGACAGGGGAACGAGCAGTACTTC. It yields the protein CASSPQGQGNEQYF.

The chain couples TRBV5-1 to TRBJ1-2; 7 nucleotides agree with TRBD1. The length of the CDR3 is 15 residues. The junction had 6 bases not matched to a gene; V was cut back by 4 bases and J by 0 bases. The V gene's germline CDR1 is SGHRS and CDR2 YFSETQ. This chain's CDR3 is CASSVGQATNYGYTF. The CDR3 nucleotides read TGCGCCAGCAGCGTTGGACAGGCCACTAACTATGGCTACACCTTC.

The CDR3 is CASSFRQDTYEQYF. For the CDR3, the DNA is TGTGCCAGCAGCTTTAGACAGGACACCTACGAGCAGTACTTC. The V call is TRBV5-4, the J call TRBJ2-7, with D maybe TRBD1 (6 bases). Germline CDR1 reads SGHNT; CDR2 reads YYREEE (reference sequence). Trimming cost V 2 bases and J 2 bases, with 11 bases left between them. This CDR3 region has 14 residues. The full variable domain, completed using reference TRBV5-4 and TRBJ2-7, is ETGVTQSPTHLIKTRGQQVTLRCSSQSGHNTVSWYQQALGQGPQFIFQYYREEENGRGNFPPRFSGLQFPNYSSELNVNALELDDSALYLCASSFRQDTYEQYFGPGTRLTVT.

The V and J genes are TRBV7-9 and TRBJ1-2, with TRBD1 matching 8 bases. Trimming took 5 bases from V and 6 from J; bases not matched to a gene: 5. There are 13 residues in the CDR3. The germline gives CDR1 SEHNR, CDR2 FQNEAQ (reference sequence). CDR3 coding DNA: TGTGCCAGCAGCGCCCGGACAGGGAATGGCTACACCTTC. Translated, it gives CASSARTGNGYTF. Full variable domain (missing parts from reference TRBV7-9 and TRBJ1-2): DTGVSQNPRHKITKRGQNVTFRCDPISEHNRLYWYRQTLGQGPEFLTYFQNEAQLEKSRLLSDRFSAERPKGSFSTLEIQRTEQGDSAMYLCASSARTGNGYTFGSGTRLTVV.